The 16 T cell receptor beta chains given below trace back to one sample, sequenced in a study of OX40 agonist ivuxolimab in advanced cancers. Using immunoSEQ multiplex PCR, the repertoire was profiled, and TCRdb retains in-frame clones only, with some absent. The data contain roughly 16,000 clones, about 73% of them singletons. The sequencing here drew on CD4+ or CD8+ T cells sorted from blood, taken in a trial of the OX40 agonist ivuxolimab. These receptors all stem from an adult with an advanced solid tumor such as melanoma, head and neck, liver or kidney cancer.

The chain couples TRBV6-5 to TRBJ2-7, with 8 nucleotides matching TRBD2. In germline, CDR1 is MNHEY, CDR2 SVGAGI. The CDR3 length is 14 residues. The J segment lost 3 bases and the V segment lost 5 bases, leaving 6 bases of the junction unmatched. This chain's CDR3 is CASSGWAGGYEQYF. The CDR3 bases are TGTGCCAGCAGTGGCTGGGCGGGAGGCTACGAGCAGTACTTC.

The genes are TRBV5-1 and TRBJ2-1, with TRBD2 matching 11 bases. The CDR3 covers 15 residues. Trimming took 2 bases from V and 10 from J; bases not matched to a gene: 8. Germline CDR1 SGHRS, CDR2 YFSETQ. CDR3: CASSFTSGSSTEQFF. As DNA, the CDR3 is TGCGCCAGCAGCTTTACTAGCGGGAGTTCGACAGAGCAGTTCTTC.

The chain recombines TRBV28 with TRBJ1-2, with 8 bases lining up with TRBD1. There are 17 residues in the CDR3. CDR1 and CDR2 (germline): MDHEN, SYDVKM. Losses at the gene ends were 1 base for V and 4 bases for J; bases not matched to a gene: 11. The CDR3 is CASSLYAGGMEVYGYTF. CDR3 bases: TGTGCCAGCAGTTTATATGCAGGGGGCATGGAGGTCTATGGCTACACCTTC.

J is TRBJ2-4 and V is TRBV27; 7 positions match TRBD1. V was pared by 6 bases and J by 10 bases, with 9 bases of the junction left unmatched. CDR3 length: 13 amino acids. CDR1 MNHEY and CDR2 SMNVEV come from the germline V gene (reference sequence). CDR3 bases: TGTGCCAGCAGGCCGACAGGGCCCTCGATTCAGTACTTC. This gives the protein CASRPTGPSIQYF.

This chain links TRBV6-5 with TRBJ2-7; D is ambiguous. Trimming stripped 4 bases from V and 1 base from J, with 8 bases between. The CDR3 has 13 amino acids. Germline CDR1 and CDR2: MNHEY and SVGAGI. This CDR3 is CASSWQDSYEQYF. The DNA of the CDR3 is TGTGCCAGCAGTTGGCAGGATTCCTACGAGCAGTACTTC.

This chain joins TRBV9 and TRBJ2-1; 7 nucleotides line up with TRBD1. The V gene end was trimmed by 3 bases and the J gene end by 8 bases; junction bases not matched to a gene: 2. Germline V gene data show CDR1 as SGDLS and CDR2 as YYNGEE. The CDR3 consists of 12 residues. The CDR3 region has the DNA TGTGCCAGCAGCGCAACAGGGGATGAGCAGTTCTTC. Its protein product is CASSATGDEQFF.

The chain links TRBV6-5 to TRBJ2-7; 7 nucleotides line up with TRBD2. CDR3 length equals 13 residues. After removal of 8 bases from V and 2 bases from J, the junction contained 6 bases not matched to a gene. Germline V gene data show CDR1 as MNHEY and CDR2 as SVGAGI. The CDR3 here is CASSRGLAYEQYF. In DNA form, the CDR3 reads TGTGCCAGCTCAAGAGGACTAGCCTACGAGCAGTACTTC.

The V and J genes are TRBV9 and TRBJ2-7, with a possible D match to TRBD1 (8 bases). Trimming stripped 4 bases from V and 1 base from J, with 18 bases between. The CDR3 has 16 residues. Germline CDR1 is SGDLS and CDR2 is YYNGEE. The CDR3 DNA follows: TGTGCCAGCAGCTTAACAGGGGGGGGGTTTTCCTACGAGCAGTACTTC. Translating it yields CASSLTGGGFSYEQYF.

CDR3 in amino acids: CASSESLDGTYEQYF. The CDR3 DNA is TGTGCCAGCAGTGAATCGTTGGACGGAACCTACGAGCAGTACTTC. The chain couples TRBV6-4 to TRBJ2-7, with D unresolved. Germline loops: CDR1 MRHNA, CDR2 SNTAGT. The CDR3 is 15 residues long. Trimming took 3 bases from V and 2 from J, leaving 14 bases between them.

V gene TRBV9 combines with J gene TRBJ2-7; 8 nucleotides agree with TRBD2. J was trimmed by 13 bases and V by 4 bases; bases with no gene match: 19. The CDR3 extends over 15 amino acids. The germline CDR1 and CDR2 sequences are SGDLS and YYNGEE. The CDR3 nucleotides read TGTGCCAGCAGCCCGGGGGGGGTCAGACAGGATTTGGTCTACTTC. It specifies CASSPGGVRQDLVYF.

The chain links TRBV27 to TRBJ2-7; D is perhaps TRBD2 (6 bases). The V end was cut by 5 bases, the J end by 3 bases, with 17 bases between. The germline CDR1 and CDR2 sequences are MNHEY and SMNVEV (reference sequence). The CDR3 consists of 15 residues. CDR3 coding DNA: TGTGCCAGCAGTCCACAGCGGGTAGTTCTCTACGAGCAGTACTTC. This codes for CASSPQRVVLYEQYF.

The chain's CDR3 is CASSLSIEELFF. The DNA of the CDR3 is TGCGCCAGCAGCTTGTCGATAGAGGAGCTGTTTTTT. J is TRBJ2-2 and V is TRBV5-1; D remains ambiguous. Germline V gives CDR1 SGHRS, CDR2 YFSETQ. The V end was cut by 1 base, the J end by 10 bases, with 8 bases between. The CDR3 is made up of 12 amino acids.

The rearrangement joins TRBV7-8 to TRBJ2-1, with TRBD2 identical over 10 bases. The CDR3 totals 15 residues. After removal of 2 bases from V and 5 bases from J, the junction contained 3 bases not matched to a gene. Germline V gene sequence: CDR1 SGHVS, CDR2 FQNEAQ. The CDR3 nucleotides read TGTGCCAGCAGCTTAATACTAGCGGGAAACAATGAGCAGTTCTTC. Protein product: CASSLILAGNNEQFF.

The DNA for the CDR3 is TGTGCCAGCAGTTCGTCGGGGACTAGTAGTGGCTACGAGCAGTACTTC. This encodes CASSSSGTSSGYEQYF. This chain uses TRBV27 with TRBJ2-7; 8 bases are a match to TRBD2. Germline V gene data show CDR1 as MNHEY and CDR2 as SMNVEV (reference sequence). The CDR3 has 16 residues. V gave up 4 bases and J gave up 3 bases; unmatched junction bases: 11.

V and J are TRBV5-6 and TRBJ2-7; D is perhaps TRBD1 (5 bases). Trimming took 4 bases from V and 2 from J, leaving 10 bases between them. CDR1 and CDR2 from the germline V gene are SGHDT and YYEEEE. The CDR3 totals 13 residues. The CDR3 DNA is TGTGCCAGCAGCACAGGATCTCCCTACGAGCAGTACTTC. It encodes CASSTGSPYEQYF.

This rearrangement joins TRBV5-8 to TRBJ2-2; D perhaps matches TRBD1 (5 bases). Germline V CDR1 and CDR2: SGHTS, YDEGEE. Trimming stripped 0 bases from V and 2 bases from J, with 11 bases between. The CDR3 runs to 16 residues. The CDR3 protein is CASSLASRANTGELFF. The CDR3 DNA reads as TGTGCCAGCAGCTTGGCATCCAGGGCCAACACCGGGGAGCTGTTTTTT.